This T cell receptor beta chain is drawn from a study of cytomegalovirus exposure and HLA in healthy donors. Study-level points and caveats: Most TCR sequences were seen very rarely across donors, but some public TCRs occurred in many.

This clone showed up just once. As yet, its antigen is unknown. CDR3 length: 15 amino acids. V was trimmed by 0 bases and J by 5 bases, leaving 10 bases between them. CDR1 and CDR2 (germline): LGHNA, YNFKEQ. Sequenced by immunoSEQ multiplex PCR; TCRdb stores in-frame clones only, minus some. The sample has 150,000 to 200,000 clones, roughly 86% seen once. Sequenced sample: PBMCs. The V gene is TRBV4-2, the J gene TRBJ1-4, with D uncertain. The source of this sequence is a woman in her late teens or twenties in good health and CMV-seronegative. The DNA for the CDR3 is TGTGCCAGCAGCCAAGAGGAGGCAGTAAATGAAAAACTGTTTTTT. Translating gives CASSQEEAVNEKLFF.